This T cell receptor (beta chain) was observed in a study of T-cell reconstitution after alpha-beta-depleted transplantation in children. Study-wide points: Fresh T-cell production supplied most of the T-cell counts and diversity seen one year after transplant. There were some patients whose high TCRbeta diversity at day 60 came from surviving recipient T cells and thymic progenitors. Two months or so post-transplant, alpha-beta T cells reportedly derived from several hundred expanded graft clones.

There are 16 residues in the CDR3. CDR1 is DFQATT and CDR2 is SNEGSKA in the germline V gene (reference sequence). The V and J ends lost 0 bases and 2 bases, in that order; junction bases with no gene match: 3. Preparation of the TCRbeta library used unique molecular identifiers. TCRdb re-analysed the PCR reads in MiXCR, keeping a single row per CDR3 protein. The table shows approximately 31,000 distinct CDR3 sequences, with around 6.6% occurring only once. This clonotype was observed many times. Its antigen is unknown. The chain has TRBV20-1 and TRBJ2-1; 11 positions match TRBD2. This TCR derives from a child younger than two who had a stem cell transplant for acute myeloid leukemia, so the T cells may come from the graft donor. This specimen consisted of peripheral blood, obtained 60 days after TCRalphabeta/CD19-depleted stem cell transplant. In DNA form, the CDR3 reads TGCAGTGCTAGAGAGCCGACTAGCGGGACCTACAATGAGCAGTTCTTC. Its translation: CSAREPTSGTYNEQFF.